Each of the 4 T cell receptor beta chains below was sequenced from the same sample in a study of CD8+ T cells in alopecia areata. It was cDNA, reverse transcribed from extracted RNA, that served as the sequencing template. Using immunoSEQ multiplex PCR, the repertoire was profiled, and TCRdb retains in-frame clones only, with some absent. The sample lists roughly 30,000 clones; less than 75% were seen once. The specimen sequenced was NKG2D-high CD8+ T cells sorted from blood. The receptor set was obtained from a human donor with alopecia areata.

The chain combines TRBV5-4 with TRBJ1-1; D is possibly TRBD1 (5 bases). V was cut by 0 bases and J by 1 base, with 10 bases left in between. CDR1 SGHNT and CDR2 YYREEE come from the germline V gene (reference sequence). CDR3 size: 15 residues. The CDR3 DNA is TGTGCCAGCAGCTTGGGGGACGGGTGGAACACTGAAGCTTTCTTT. Protein: CASSLGDGWNTEAFF.

The chain joins TRBV19 to TRBJ2-5; D call uncertain. Trimming removed 1 base at V and 5 bases at J, with 8 bases between. Per the germline V gene, CDR1 is LNHDA and CDR2 is SQIVND (reference sequence). The CDR3 consists of 13 residues. The CDR3 coding sequence is TGTGCCAGTAGTATAGGACGTCGGGAGACCCAGTACTTC. It encodes CASSIGRRETQYF.

V gene TRBV29-1 combines with J gene TRBJ2-3, with D perhaps being TRBD1 or TRBD2 (6 bases each). Deletions cut 0 bases from V and 2 bases from J, with 15 bases between. Germline CDR1 SQVTM, CDR2 ANQGSEA. The CDR3 has 16 amino acids. The CDR3 loop is CSVEDPGAGYTDTQYF. In nucleotides, the CDR3 is TGCAGCGTTGAAGATCCGGGGGCGGGATACACAGATACGCAGTATTTT.

The chain couples TRBV27 to TRBJ1-6; D gene ambiguous. Trimming took 6 bases from V and 3 from J, leaving 3 bases between them. Germline CDR1 is MNHEY and CDR2 is SMNVEV (reference sequence). CDR3 length equals 12 residues. CDR3 bases: TGTGCCAGCAGCTACTATAATTCACCCCTCCACTTT. Its protein is CASSYYNSPLHF.